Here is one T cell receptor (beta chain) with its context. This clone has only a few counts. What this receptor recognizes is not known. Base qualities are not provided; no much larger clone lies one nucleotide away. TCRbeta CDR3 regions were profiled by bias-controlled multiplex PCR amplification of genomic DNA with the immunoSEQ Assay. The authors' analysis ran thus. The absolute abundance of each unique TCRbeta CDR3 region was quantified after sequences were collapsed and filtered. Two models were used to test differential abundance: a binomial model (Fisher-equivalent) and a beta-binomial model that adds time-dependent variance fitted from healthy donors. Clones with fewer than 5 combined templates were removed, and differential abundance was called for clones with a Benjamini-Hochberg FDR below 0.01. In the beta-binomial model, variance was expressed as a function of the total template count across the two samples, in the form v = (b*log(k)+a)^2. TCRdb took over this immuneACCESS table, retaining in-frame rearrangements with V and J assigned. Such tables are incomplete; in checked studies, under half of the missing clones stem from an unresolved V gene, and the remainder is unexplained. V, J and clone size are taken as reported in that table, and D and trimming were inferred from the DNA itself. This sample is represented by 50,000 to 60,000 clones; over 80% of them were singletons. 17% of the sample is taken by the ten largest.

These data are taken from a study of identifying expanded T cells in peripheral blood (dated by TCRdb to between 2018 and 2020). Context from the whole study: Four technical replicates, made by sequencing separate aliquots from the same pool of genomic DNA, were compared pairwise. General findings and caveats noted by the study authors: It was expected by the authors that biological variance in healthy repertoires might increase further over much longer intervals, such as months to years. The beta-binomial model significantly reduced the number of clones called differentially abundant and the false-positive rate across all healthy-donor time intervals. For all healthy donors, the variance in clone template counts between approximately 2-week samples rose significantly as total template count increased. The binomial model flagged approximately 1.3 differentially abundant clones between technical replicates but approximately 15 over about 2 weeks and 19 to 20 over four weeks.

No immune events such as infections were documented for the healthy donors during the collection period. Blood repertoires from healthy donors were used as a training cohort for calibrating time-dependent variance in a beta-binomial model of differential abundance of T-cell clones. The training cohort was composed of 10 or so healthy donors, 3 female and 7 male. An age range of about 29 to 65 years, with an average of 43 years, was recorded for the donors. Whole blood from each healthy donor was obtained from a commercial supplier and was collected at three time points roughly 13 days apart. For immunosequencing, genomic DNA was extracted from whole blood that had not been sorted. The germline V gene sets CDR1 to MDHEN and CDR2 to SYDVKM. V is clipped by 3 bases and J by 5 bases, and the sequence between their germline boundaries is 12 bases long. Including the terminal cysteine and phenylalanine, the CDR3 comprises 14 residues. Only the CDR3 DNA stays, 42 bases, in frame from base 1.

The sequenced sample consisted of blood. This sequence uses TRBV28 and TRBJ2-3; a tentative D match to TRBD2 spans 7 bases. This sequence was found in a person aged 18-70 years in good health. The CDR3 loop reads CASSLGGQVDTQYF. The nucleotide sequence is TGTGCCAGCAGTTTGGGGGGGCAGGTAGATACGCAGTATTTT.